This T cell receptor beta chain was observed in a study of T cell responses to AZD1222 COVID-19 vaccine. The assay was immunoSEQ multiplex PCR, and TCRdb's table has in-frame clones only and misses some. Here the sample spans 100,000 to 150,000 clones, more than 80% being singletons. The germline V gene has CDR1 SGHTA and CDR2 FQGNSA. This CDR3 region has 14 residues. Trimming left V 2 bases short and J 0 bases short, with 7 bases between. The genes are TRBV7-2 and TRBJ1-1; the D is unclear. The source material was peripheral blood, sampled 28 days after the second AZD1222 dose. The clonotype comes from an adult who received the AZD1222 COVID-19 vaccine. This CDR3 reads CASSLLTVNTEAFF. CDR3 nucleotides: TGTGCCAGCAGCTTATTAACGGTGAACACTGAAGCTTTCTTT.